Presented here are 26 T cell receptor beta chains from one specimen sequenced in a study of cytomegalovirus exposure and HLA in healthy donors. The PCR had 60 Vbeta and 13 Jbeta primers. Profiled with immunoSEQ multiplex PCR; TCRdb holds only in-frame clones, not every one. The sample lists around 84,000 clones; about 80% were seen once. The material sequenced was PBMCs. The receptors were sampled from a man in his forties or fifties in good health and CMV-seronegative.

The chain carries TRBV7-9 and TRBJ1-5; D call uncertain. This CDR3 contains 12 residues. Trimming removed 3 bases at V and 4 bases at J, with 4 bases between. CDR1 and CDR2 (germline): SEHNR, FQNEAQ (reference sequence). CDR3 coding DNA: TGTGCCAGCAGCTTCTTGAATCAGCCCCAGCATTTT. The encoded protein is CASSFLNQPQHF.

This chain joins TRBV19 and TRBJ2-2, with 8 bases matching TRBD2. The V and J ends lost 5 bases and 6 bases, in that order; junction bases with no gene match: 8. The CDR3 length is 15 residues. Germline V gives CDR1 LNHDA, CDR2 SQIVND (reference sequence). This CDR3 reads CASSLGGGPSGELFF. The CDR3 bases are TGTGCCAGTAGTCTCGGGGGGGGCCCCTCCGGGGAGCTGTTTTTT.

The rearrangement links TRBV25-1 to TRBJ2-7, with 9 positions matching TRBD1. V dropped 3 bases and J dropped 8; count of bases not matched to a gene: 5. Germline CDR1 and CDR2: MGHDK and SYGVNS. The CDR3 length is 13 residues. CDR3 bases: TGTGCCAGCAGTGACGCCGGGACAGGGAAGCAGTACTTC. Translated: CASSDAGTGKQYF.

The V and J genes are TRBV7-9 and TRBJ2-4; TRBD2 aligns across 11 bases. Germline V gene sequence: CDR1 SEHNR, CDR2 FQNEAQ (reference sequence). With 6 bases clipped from V and 0 bases from J, the junction kept 10 bases outside the gene matches. The CDR3 spans 18 residues. The DNA for the CDR3 is TGTGCCAGCAGTTACCGGGGACTAGCGGCTGCAGCCAAAAACATTCAGTACTTC. Its protein is CASSYRGLAAAAKNIQYF.

This clone is judged medium-sized. The CDR3 is CASSQRARELELEAFF. The CDR3 DNA reads TGCGCCAGCAGTCAAAGGGCACGGGAACTTGAGCTTGAAGCTTTCTTT. This chain joins TRBV23-1 and TRBJ1-1; D remains ambiguous. TRBV23-1 belongs to the ORF category, with a function that is uncertain. The V and J ends lost 2 bases and 7 bases respectively, with 20 bases between them. The CDR3 covers 16 residues.

This clone occurred a few times. CDR3 coding DNA: TGTGCCAGCCCGGGGCCCGCGCGGGTGCTTCTGCGGGGGGGTACCTATGAGCAGTTCTTC. As protein: CASPGPARVLLRGGTYEQFF. The chain carries TRBV21-1 and TRBJ2-1; TRBD2, as called in the table, went unchecked against the DNA. TRBV21-1 is an annotated pseudogene. There are 20 residues in the CDR3.

To note about this clone: Mismatch with germline at one junction end may stem from a read error. The chain employs TRBV7-2 and TRBJ2-1, with 8 bases fitting TRBD1. From germline, CDR1 is SGHTA and CDR2 FQGNSA. This CDR3 comprises 17 residues. CDR3 bases: TGTGCCAGCAGCGTAGCTTCCAGGGGGCTGGGGTACAATGAGCAGTTCTTC. It yields the protein CASSVASRGLGYNEQFF.

This clone was counted once. The CDR3 DNA sequence: TGTGCCAGCGGGGAGGATCAGCCCCAGCATTTT. Amino acid sequence: CASGEDQPQHF. This rearrangement joins TRBV6-4 to TRBJ1-5; D is ambiguous. Trimming removed 8 bases at V and 5 bases at J, with 7 bases between. The germline V gene encodes CDR1 MRHNA and CDR2 SNTAGT. This CDR3 contains 11 residues.

This chain uses TRBV6-5 with TRBJ1-2; a possible D gene is TRBD1 (6 bases). Germline V gives CDR1 MNHEY, CDR2 SVGAGI. Trimming took 5 bases from V and 3 from J, leaving 13 bases between them. The CDR3 spans 14 residues. The CDR3 DNA reads TGTGCCAGCAGTACCTACAGGGATTACTATGGCTACACCTTC. Residues: CASSTYRDYYGYTF.

This clone was counted once. V gene TRBV7-2 combines with J gene TRBJ2-6, with a weak D call TRBD1 (6 bases). Trimming shortened V by 3 bases and J by 0 bases, and 9 bases separated the two germline ends. Per germline, CDR1 SGHTA and CDR2 FQGNSA. CDR3 length: 16 amino acids. CDR3 sequence (DNA): TGTGCCAGCAGCTTCCAGGGGACCTCTGGGGCCAACGTCCTGACTTTC. Encoded protein: CASSFQGTSGANVLTF.

This chain connects TRBV28 to TRBJ2-7, with 7 nucleotides matching TRBD2. V dropped 3 bases and J dropped 5; count of bases not matched to a gene: 7. The CDR3 loop spans 14 amino acids. Germline CDR1 is MDHEN and CDR2 is SYDVKM. CDR3 amino acids: CASSLWGGKDEQYF. CDR3 nucleotide sequence: TGTGCCAGCAGTTTGTGGGGAGGGAAGGACGAGCAGTACTTC.

This rearrangement joins TRBV4-1 to TRBJ2-2, with D unresolved. The CDR3 loop spans 14 amino acids. The germline V gene has CDR1 MGHRA and CDR2 YSYEKL. V was clipped by 0 bases and J by 7 bases, with 9 bases between them. CDR3 sequence: CASSQDLRYGELFF. The CDR3 bases are TGCGCCAGCAGCCAAGATCTCCGGTACGGGGAGCTGTTTTTT.

This clone has a handful of counts. The chain links TRBV5-4 to TRBJ2-7, with 10 bases that match TRBD1. The CDR3 length is 16 residues. Trimming took 3 bases from V and 5 from J; bases not matched to a gene: 11. Germline lookup yields CDR1 SGHNT and CDR2 YYREEE (reference sequence). CDR3 sequence reads: CASSSGTGVFGHEQYF. The CDR3 DNA follows: TGTGCCAGCAGCTCTGGGACAGGGGTTTTCGGGCACGAGCAGTACTTC. The full variable domain, completed using reference TRBV5-4 and TRBJ2-7, is ETGVTQSPTHLIKTRGQQVTLRCSSQSGHNTVSWYQQALGQGPQFIFQYYREEENGRGNFPPRFSGLQFPNYSSELNVNALELDDSALYLCASSSGTGVFGHEQYFGPGTRLTVT.

J is TRBJ2-3 and V is TRBV6-5, with D possibly being TRBD2 (7 bases). CDR1 and CDR2 from the germline V gene are MNHEY and SVGAGI. CDR3 length: 16 residues. Between the trimmed V and J ends, which lost 0 bases and 5 bases, there was a span of 15 bases. CDR3 DNA sequence: TGTGCCAGCAGTTACTCTGGGGGGGGGCCCGGAGATACGCAGTATTTT. Its translation: CASSYSGGGPGDTQYF.

This clone was seen once. The chain recombines TRBV11-3 with TRBJ2-3; no clear D. This CDR3 is 13 amino acids long. Deletions cut 3 bases from V and 4 bases from J, with 8 bases between. Germline V CDR1 and CDR2: SGHNT, YENEEA. The CDR3 region has the DNA TGTGCCAGCAGCTTCGAGCCACCAGATACGCAGTATTTT. It encodes CASSFEPPDTQYF.

The chain recombines TRBV11-2 with TRBJ1-1; possible D gene TRBD1, 6 bases. The germline gives CDR1 SGHAT, CDR2 FQNNGV. CDR3 length equals 14 residues. V was trimmed by 2 bases and J by 4 bases, leaving 11 bases between them. CDR3 DNA sequence: TGTGCCAGCAGCTTAAAAACACAGGGCACTGAAGCTTTCTTT. This gives the protein CASSLKTQGTEAFF.

Comments on this clone: One end of the junction is discordant with germline, which a read error may explain. V usage is TRBV7-7 and J usage is TRBJ2-6; 9 bases match TRBD1. CDR1 and CDR2 from the germline V gene are SSHAT and FNYEAQ (reference sequence). The CDR3 is 16 residues long. This CDR3 reads CASSSQGASGANVLTF. CDR3 in DNA: TGTGCTAGCAGCTCACAGGGGGCTTCTGGGGCCAACGTCCTGACTTTC.

V and J are TRBV9 and TRBJ2-7; D uncertain. CDR3 length: 15 amino acids. V was pared by 0 bases and J by 0 bases, with 10 bases between. The germline CDR1 and CDR2 sequences are SGDLS and YYNGEE. The CDR3 nucleotides are TGTGCCAGCAGCGTAGGTCCCTCGAGCTCCTACGAGCAGTACTTC. Translated, it gives CASSVGPSSSYEQYF. The entire variable domain, with the rest obtained from reference TRBV9 and TRBJ2-7, is as follows: DSGVTQTPKHLITATGQRVTLRCSPRSGDLSVYWYQQSLDQGLQFLIQYYNGEERAKGNILERFSAQQFPDLHSELNLSSLELGDSALYFCASSVGPSSSYEQYFGPGTRLTVT.

The genes are TRBV18 and TRBJ1-1; D remains ambiguous. This CDR3 has 13 amino acids. V lost 6 bases, J lost 1 base, and 9 bases lay in between. Germline CDR1 KGHSH, CDR2 LQKENI. The CDR3 DNA reads as TGTGCCAGCTCGTTAAAACAGAACACTGAAGCTTTCTTT. As protein: CASSLKQNTEAFF.

This chain joins TRBV29-1 and TRBJ1-3; 8 nucleotides line up with TRBD1. The CDR3 has 15 residues. From germline, CDR1 is SQVTM and CDR2 ANQGSEA. V shed 7 bases and J 4 bases; nucleotides not matched to a gene: 12. CDR3 in amino acids: CSARTGTLSGNTIYF. The CDR3 DNA sequence: TGCAGCGCTAGGACAGGGACCCTCTCCGGAAACACCATATATTTT.

The rearrangement links TRBV27 to TRBJ1-5, with TRBD1 matching over 8 bases. Trimming took 3 bases from V and 6 from J; bases not matched to a gene: 7. Germline loops: CDR1 MNHEY, CDR2 SMNVEV (reference sequence). The CDR3 extends over 15 amino acids. The CDR3 protein is CASSFLGQGSQPQHF. Here the CDR3 DNA reads TGTGCCAGCAGTTTTCTTGGACAGGGCAGTCAGCCCCAGCATTTT.

The chain combines TRBV28 with TRBJ2-3; 7 bases line up with TRBD2. This CDR3 is 14 amino acids long. V gave up 6 bases and J gave up 0 bases; unmatched junction bases: 3. Germline V lookup: CDR1 MDHEN, CDR2 SYDVKM. CDR3 sequence: CASSPGGSTDTQYF. The CDR3 coding sequence is TGTGCCAGCAGCCCGGGGGGAAGCACAGATACGCAGTATTTT.

Comments on this clone: One end of the junction fails to match germline, which may point to a read error. The chain couples TRBV7-9 to TRBJ1-6, with TRBD1 matching over 8 bases. The germline CDR1 and CDR2 sequences are SEHNR and FQNEAQ (reference sequence). The CDR3 has 17 amino acids. The CDR3 nucleotides are TGTTCCAGCAGCCCCCAGGGGGCAAGCTCCTATAATTCACCCCTCCACTTT. Translation: CSSSPQGASSYNSPLHF.

This clone was seen a few times. The rearrangement joins TRBV4-2 to TRBJ1-3; D ambiguous. Germline lookup yields CDR1 LGHNA and CDR2 YNFKEQ. Trimming removed 0 bases from V and 4 bases from J, with 10 bases in between. There are 15 residues in the CDR3. CDR3 DNA: TGTGCCAGCAGCCAAGAGGCAGCGTACGGAAACACCATATATTTT. It specifies CASSQEAAYGNTIYF.

The chain is built from TRBV28 and TRBJ2-7; D possibly corresponds to TRBD1 (6 bases). The CDR3 covers 12 residues. CDR1 and CDR2 (germline): MDHEN, SYDVKM. With 6 bases removed from V and 6 bases from J, the gap between germline ends came to 12 bases. CDR3 DNA: TGTGCCAGCAGCACACAGGGATTCGAGCAGTACTTC. This translates into CASSTQGFEQYF.

This chain joins TRBV28 and TRBJ1-5; 8 bases are shared with TRBD1. V was pared by 4 bases and J by 1 base, with 9 bases of the junction left unmatched. The CDR3 length is 17 residues. In germline, CDR1 is MDHEN, CDR2 SYDVKM. The CDR3 region has the DNA TGTGCCAGCAGTTATTTCAGGGGGCGGGGAAGCAATCAGCCCCAGCATTTT. Its protein is CASSYFRGRGSNQPQHF.